This TCR beta chain was sequenced in a study of tumor-infiltrating lymphocytes in primary liver carcinoma. General observations from the study: Unsorted bulk sampling ruled out any CD4+ versus CD8+ repertoire comparison. Significantly greater top-250-clone fractions characterized tumors relative to blood (p = 0.039).

The CDR3 sequence is 14 residues long. Per germline, CDR1 PRHDT and CDR2 FYEKMQ (reference sequence). With respect to this clonotype: What it recognizes is unknown. One end of the junction fails to match germline, which may point to a read error.

The researchers produced TCR beta cDNA from roughly 500 ng total RNA with a constant-region primer. Slightly modified ARM-PCR served as the procedure for the TCR beta libraries. These libraries came from three rounds of nested multiplex PCR. Use of TRBV1-TRBV30 forward primers with a C-beta reverse primer characterized the first two PCR rounds, which lasted nine to eleven cycles each. MiXCR, run by TCRdb on the multiplex PCR reads, gives a single entry per CDR3 protein. The data contain 250,000 to 350,000 distinct CDR3 sequences, 50% to 75% of them seen just once; the ten biggest clones take up 15% to 20%. Extraction also yielded germline DNA, while blood RNA was obtained from unsorted whole blood. Collection of 3 to 4 milliliters of peripheral blood took place before surgery.

This TCR was sampled from a woman aged 25 to 39 with primary liver carcinoma and hepatitis B virus infection. Input material: peripheral blood. This chain links TRBV13 with TRBJ1-1; tentatively, D is TRBD1 (6 bases). The CDR3 reads CASSSMDRNTEAFF. The CDR3 DNA follows: TGTGCCAGTAGCTCGATGGACAGAAACACTGAAGCTTTCTTT.